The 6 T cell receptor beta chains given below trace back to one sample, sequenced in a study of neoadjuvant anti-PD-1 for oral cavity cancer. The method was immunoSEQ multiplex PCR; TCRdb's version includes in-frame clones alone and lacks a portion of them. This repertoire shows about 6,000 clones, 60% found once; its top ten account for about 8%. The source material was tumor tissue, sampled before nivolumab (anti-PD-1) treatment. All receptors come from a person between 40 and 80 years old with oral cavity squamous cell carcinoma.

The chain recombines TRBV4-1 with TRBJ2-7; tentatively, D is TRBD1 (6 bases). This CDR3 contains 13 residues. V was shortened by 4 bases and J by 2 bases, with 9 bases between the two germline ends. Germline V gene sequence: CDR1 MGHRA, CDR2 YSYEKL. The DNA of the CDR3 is TGCGCCAGCAGCCGGGACACCGCCTACGAGCAGTACTTC. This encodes CASSRDTAYEQYF.

CDR3 sequence (DNA): TGTGCCAGCAGCCAATTTGGCAGGTCCTCCTACGAGCAGTACTTC. Its protein product is CASSQFGRSSYEQYF. The chain links TRBV14 to TRBJ2-7; D remains unclear. V was shortened by 2 bases and J by 0 bases, with 11 bases between the two germline ends. The CDR3 has 15 amino acids. Germline lookup yields CDR1 SGHDN and CDR2 FVKESK.

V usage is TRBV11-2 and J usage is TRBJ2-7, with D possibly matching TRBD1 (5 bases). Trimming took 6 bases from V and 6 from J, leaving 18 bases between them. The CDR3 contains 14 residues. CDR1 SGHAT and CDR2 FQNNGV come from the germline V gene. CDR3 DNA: TGTGCCAGCAGTCCAGTGATACAGGCCTCCGAGCAGTACTTC. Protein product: CASSPVIQASEQYF.

The DNA of the CDR3 is TGTGCCAGCAGCGTAGCTGGAAGCGGGGAGGCCAATGAGCAGTTCTTC. Residues: CASSVAGSGEANEQFF. The chain joins TRBV9 to TRBJ2-1, with 7 bases identical to TRBD2. The CDR3 totals 16 residues. Trimming at V came to 0 bases and at J to 6 bases, leaving 9 bases not matched to a gene. Per germline, CDR1 SGDLS and CDR2 YYNGEE.

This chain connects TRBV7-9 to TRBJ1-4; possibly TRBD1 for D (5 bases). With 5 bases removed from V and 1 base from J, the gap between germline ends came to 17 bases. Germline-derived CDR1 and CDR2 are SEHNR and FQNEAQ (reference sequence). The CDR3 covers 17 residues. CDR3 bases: TGTGCCAGCAGCCGCTTGGGGGGGGATGGAACTAATGAAAAACTGTTTTTT. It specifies CASSRLGGDGTNEKLFF.

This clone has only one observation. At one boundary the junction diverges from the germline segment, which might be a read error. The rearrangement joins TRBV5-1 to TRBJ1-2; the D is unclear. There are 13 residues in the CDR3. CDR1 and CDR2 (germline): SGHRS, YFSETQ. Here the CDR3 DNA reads TGCACCAGCACCCCCGGACGTAACTATGGCTACACCTTC. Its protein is CTSTPGRNYGYTF. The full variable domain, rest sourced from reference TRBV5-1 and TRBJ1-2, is KAGVTQTPRYLIKTRGQQVTLSCSPISGHRSVSWYQQTPGQGLQFLFEYFSETQRNKGNFPGRFSGRQFSNSRSEMNVSTLELGDSALYLCTSTPGRNYGYTFGSGTRLTVV.